The 22 T cell receptor beta chains below all came from one sample that was sequenced in a study of blood T cell repertoires in COVID-19. Method: immunoSEQ multiplex PCR; TCRdb's copy keeps in-frame clones and lacks some. The sample lists roughly 240,000 clones; roughly 90% were seen once. The sample was PBMCs or T cells enriched from blood (not recorded which). These receptors all stem from a woman between 25 and 40 years old with acute COVID-19.

This chain connects TRBV27 to TRBJ1-1; a weak D match, TRBD1 (6 bases). V dropped 7 bases and J dropped 0 bases, with 24 bases sitting between them. The CDR3 sequence is 18 residues long. Germline V gene lookup returns CDR1 MNHEY and CDR2 SMNVEV (reference sequence). Here the CDR3 reads CASTLSGTTGEVNTEAFF. Here the CDR3 DNA reads TGTGCCAGCACCCTCAGTGGGACAACTGGAGAGGTGAACACTGAAGCTTTCTTT.

This chain joins TRBV24-1 and TRBJ2-1, with TRBD1 matching over 9 bases. CDR3 length: 15 amino acids. CDR1 KGHDR and CDR2 SFDVKD come from the germline V gene. After removal of 2 bases from V and 8 bases from J, the junction contained 6 bases not matched to a gene. CDR3: CATSDSGTGSHEQFF. The CDR3 bases are TGTGCCACCAGTGATTCCGGGACAGGGAGCCATGAGCAGTTCTTC.

The V and J genes are TRBV7-2 and TRBJ2-7; TRBD2 is a possible D gene (5 bases). The CDR3 runs to 14 residues. Germline V gives CDR1 SGHTA, CDR2 FQGNSA. V was shortened by 4 bases and J by 0 bases, with 10 bases between the two germline ends. For the CDR3, the DNA is TGTGCCAGCAGCTACCCCGGGATCTCCTACGAGCAGTACTTC. This gives the protein CASSYPGISYEQYF.

This chain links TRBV11-3 with TRBJ2-6; D gene unclear. Germline V lookup: CDR1 SGHNT, CDR2 YENEEA. V was pared by 1 base and J by 0 bases, with 13 bases between. This CDR3 spans 18 amino acids. The CDR3 loop is CASSLGPPTDSGANVLTF. CDR3 bases: TGTGCCAGCAGCTTAGGCCCCCCAACAGACTCTGGGGCCAACGTCCTGACTTTC.

This clone has only one observation. The genes are TRBV2 and TRBJ1-3; 7 bases are shared with TRBD1. The trim removed 3 bases at V and 2 bases at J, leaving 1 base unmatched. CDR1 is SNHLY, CDR2 FYNNEI, per germline. This CDR3 contains 14 residues. The CDR3 bases are TGTGCCAGCAGTGAGCAGGGGGCTGGAAACACCATATATTTT. It yields the protein CASSEQGAGNTIYF.

The chain has TRBV6-1 and TRBJ2-3, with 7 bases aligning to TRBD2. This CDR3 region has 18 residues. V lost 4 bases to trimming and J lost 4 bases; unmatched junction nucleotides: 17. Germline-derived CDR1 and CDR2 are MNHNS and SASEGT. CDR3 residues: CASSGHRRGGLGSDTQYF. The CDR3 DNA reads TGTGCCAGCAGTGGCCACCGACGGGGAGGACTAGGTTCAGATACGCAGTATTTT.

The chain recombines TRBV6-5 with TRBJ1-2, with D perhaps matching TRBD1 (5 bases). Germline V gene data show CDR1 as MNHEY and CDR2 as SVGAGI. The CDR3 runs to 15 residues. Trimming left V 7 bases short and J 0 bases short, with 15 bases between. The CDR3 coding sequence is TGTGCCAGCAATCGGGAGGGGACCTCTAACTATGGCTACACCTTC. Translated, it gives CASNREGTSNYGYTF.

V gene TRBV2 combines with J gene TRBJ2-1; D might be TRBD2 (5 bases). V was clipped by 6 bases and J by 1 base, with 10 bases between them. CDR1 and CDR2 from the germline V gene are SNHLY and FYNNEI. The CDR3 is 14 amino acids. The CDR3 is CASSDSGSYNEQFF. CDR3 nucleotide sequence: TGTGCCAGCAGCGACTCGGGATCCTACAATGAGCAGTTCTTC.

The rearrangement joins TRBV7-2 to TRBJ1-5; 9 bases fit TRBD1. Germline trimming cut 5 bases from V and 10 bases from J; bases unmatched to any gene: 6. The germline CDR1 and CDR2 sequences are SGHTA and FQGNSA. The CDR3 has 13 residues. The CDR3: CASSQTGGGPQHF. The CDR3 DNA sequence: TGTGCCAGCAGCCAAACAGGGGGCGGACCCCAGCATTTT. The full variable domain, in which reference TRBV7-2 and TRBJ1-5 provide the parts outside the CDR3, is GAGVSQSPSNKVTEKGKDVELRCDPISGHTALYWYRQSLGQGLEFLIYFQGNSAPDKSGLPSDRFSAERTGGSVSTLTIQRTQQEDSAVYLCASSQTGGGPQHFGDGTRLSIL.

The sample holds a few counts of this clone. The chain joins TRBV7-6 to TRBJ2-1, with 13 bases matching TRBD2. The CDR3 has 16 residues. V dropped 0 bases and J dropped 9; count of bases not matched to a gene: 5. The germline CDR1 and CDR2 sequences are SGHVS and FNYEAQ. For the CDR3, the DNA is TGTGCCAGCAGCTTAGCCACTAGCGGGGGGGCTTTTGAGCAGTTCTTC. Its translation: CASSLATSGGAFEQFF.

The chain couples TRBV5-1 to TRBJ2-3; the D gene is possibly TRBD1 (5 bases). With 6 bases removed from V and 1 base from J, the gap between germline ends came to 12 bases. The CDR3 has 14 residues. Per the germline V gene, CDR1 is SGHRS and CDR2 is YFSETQ. The CDR3 region has the DNA TGCGCCAGCACGCCAGGGTCGGGCACAGATACGCAGTATTTT. It is translated as CASTPGSGTDTQYF.

This chain connects TRBV2 to TRBJ1-2; no reliable D call. The CDR3 runs 12 residues. Germline V gene data show CDR1 as SNHLY and CDR2 as FYNNEI. V lost 1 base, J lost 4 bases, and 4 bases lay in between. The CDR3 DNA sequence: TGTGCCAGCAGTGAAGGGCCCTATGGCTACACCTTC. This gives the protein CASSEGPYGYTF.

The chain employs TRBV6-4 and TRBJ2-1; D not certain. From germline, CDR1 is MRHNA and CDR2 SNTAGT. V lost 0 bases, J lost 9 bases, and 9 bases lay in between. The CDR3 has 13 residues. The chain's CDR3 is CASSDSTEREQFF. Here the CDR3 DNA reads TGTGCCAGCAGTGACTCGACGGAGCGTGAGCAGTTCTTC.

This rearrangement joins TRBV6-5 to TRBJ1-2, with 7 nucleotides matching TRBD1. The CDR3 sequence is 13 residues long. The germline V gene encodes CDR1 MNHEY and CDR2 SVGAGI. With V trimmed by 6 bases and J by 5 bases, 6 bases remained unmatched. DNA for the CDR3: TGTGCCAGCAGCACCGACAGGGATTATGGCTACACCTTC. Its translation is CASSTDRDYGYTF.

The V call is TRBV11-3, the J call TRBJ2-7; D possibly corresponds to TRBD1 (5 bases). V lost 8 bases and J lost 2, with 13 bases in between. The CDR3 loop spans 13 amino acids. The germline V gene has CDR1 SGHNT and CDR2 YENEEA. The CDR3 reads CASSWGPAYEQYF. CDR3 DNA sequence: TGTGCCAGCTCTTGGGGCCCAGCCTACGAGCAGTACTTC.

The chain is built from TRBV20-1 and TRBJ1-2; 7 bases are shared with TRBD1. Trimming cost V 6 bases and J 7 bases; bases outside gene matches: 5. There are 11 residues in the CDR3. Looked up from germline, CDR1 is DFQATT and CDR2 is SNEGSKA (reference sequence). For the CDR3, the DNA is TGCAGTGCCCCTGCAGGGGGTGGCTACACCTTC. This translates into CSAPAGGGYTF.

The chain links TRBV12-5 to TRBJ1-2; a weak D match, TRBD1 (5 bases). The CDR3 is 17 amino acids. Trimming shortened V by 0 bases and J by 5 bases, and 19 bases separated the two germline ends. Germline values: CDR1 LGHNT, CDR2 FRNRAP. The CDR3 is CASGLVIGSGLGYGYTF. The CDR3 region has the DNA TGTGCTAGTGGTTTGGTTATCGGGTCAGGGTTAGGGTATGGCTACACCTTC.

This chain connects TRBV19 to TRBJ1-1; D ambiguous. Per the germline V gene, CDR1 is LNHDA and CDR2 is SQIVND (reference sequence). The V end lost 5 bases, the J end lost 6 bases, and 10 bases lay between the germline ends. The length of the CDR3 is 12 residues. CDR3 DNA: TGTGCCAGTAGTGGCGGGGTATCTGAAGCTTTCTTT. Its protein product is CASSGGVSEAFF.

The genes are TRBV6-6 and TRBJ2-3, with a weak D call TRBD2 (5 bases). The CDR3 runs to 13 residues. The germline gives CDR1 MNHNY, CDR2 SVGAGI (reference sequence). With 6 bases removed from V and 4 bases from J, the gap between germline ends came to 11 bases. The CDR3 DNA follows: TGTGCCAGCAGGCAACTAGAAGCAGATACGCAGTATTTT. Encoded protein: CASRQLEADTQYF.

The V and J genes are TRBV7-9 and TRBJ2-7; maybe TRBD2 (6 bases). Trimming pared 8 bases from V and 0 bases from J, leaving 17 bases between. Germline values: CDR1 SEHNR, CDR2 FQNEAQ (reference sequence). The CDR3 is made up of 15 amino acids. The CDR3 nucleotides read TGTGCCAGCGAAGACCCCCGGGGGAGCTCCTACGAGCAGTACTTC. As protein: CASEDPRGSSYEQYF.

This chain connects TRBV5-8 to TRBJ2-1, with D tentatively TRBD1 (5 bases). Trimming took 4 bases from V and 4 from J, leaving 9 bases between them. Germline assignment: CDR1 SGHTS and CDR2 YDEGEE. The CDR3 is 13 amino acids. The CDR3 DNA reads as TGTGCCAGCAGCGTAACAGGTTACAATGAGCAGTTCTTC. It specifies CASSVTGYNEQFF. Supplemented by reference TRBV5-8 and TRBJ2-1, the full variable domain reads EAGVTQSPTHLIKTRGQQATLRCSPISGHTSVYWYQQALGLGLQFLLWYDEGEERNRGNFPPRFSGRQFPNYSSELNVNALELEDSALYLCASSVTGYNEQFFGPGTRLTVL.

This clone was seen only once. CDR3: CAISEDRAVVKFF. CDR3 in DNA: TGTGCCATCAGTGAGGACAGGGCAGTGGTAAAGTTCTTC. The rearrangement uses TRBV10-3 and TRBJ2-1, with TRBD1 matching over 7 bases. Trimming took 2 bases from V and 14 from J; bases not matched to a gene: 9. CDR1 ENHRY and CDR2 SYGVKD come from the germline V gene. This CDR3 region has 13 residues.